This T cell receptor (beta chain) comes out of a study of OX40 agonist ivuxolimab in advanced cancers. As for the study in general: At doses from 0.01 to 10 mg/kg, patients were given intravenous ivuxolimab every 2 weeks.

About this clone: Its specificity is unknown.

Using immunoSEQ multiplex PCR, the repertoire was profiled, and TCRdb retains in-frame clones only, with some absent. Of 23,000 or so clones in the sample, 70% to 90% are singletons; the top ten hold over 25%. Study-wide points: Determination of antigen specificity was not performed for the expanded peripheral T cells.

The length of the CDR3 is 14 residues. V was cut by 6 bases and J by 4 bases, with 12 bases left in between. Germline CDR1 is PRHDT and CDR2 is FYEKMQ (reference sequence). The sample here was CD4+ or CD8+ T cells sorted from blood, taken in a trial of the OX40 agonist ivuxolimab. This TCR derives from an adult with an advanced solid tumor such as melanoma, head and neck, liver or kidney cancer. V gene TRBV13 combines with J gene TRBJ1-4; D is perhaps TRBD1 (6 bases). The CDR3, as DNA: TGTGCCAGCAGAACCGGGACAAGTAATGAAAAACTGTTTTTT. Translation: CASRTGTSNEKLFF.